One and the same sample provided the 3 T cell receptor beta chains below, sequenced in a study of blood T cell repertoires in COVID-19. The assay was immunoSEQ multiplex PCR, and TCRdb's table has in-frame clones only and misses some. Among under 250,000 clones listed, around 82% were seen once. The specimen was PBMCs or T cells enriched from blood (not recorded which). These TCRs come from a woman between 35 and 50 years old who had been exposed to COVID-19.

Only one count was recorded for this clone. The gene calls are TRBV6-5 and TRBJ1-2, with D possibly being TRBD1 (6 bases). V gave up 5 bases and J gave up 8 bases, with 18 bases separating them. Germline V CDR1 and CDR2: MNHEY, SVGAGI. CDR3 size: 14 residues. The CDR3: CASSPPGGAEGYTF. The CDR3 bases are TGTGCCAGCAGTCCGCCCGGGGGGGCTGAAGGCTACACCTTC.

V usage is TRBV28 and J usage is TRBJ1-5; weak D call: TRBD1 (5 bases). In germline, CDR1 is MDHEN, CDR2 SYDVKM. CDR3 length: 15 amino acids. Trimming removed 0 bases at V and 6 bases at J, with 12 bases between. The chain's CDR3 is CASSLWSGLVQPQHF. CDR3 DNA: TGTGCCAGCAGTTTATGGTCAGGGTTAGTTCAGCCCCAGCATTTT.

CDR3 region: CASRQRSATNEKLFF. CDR3 coding DNA: TGTGCCAGTCGCCAAAGGAGTGCAACTAATGAAAAACTGTTTTTT. V usage is TRBV19 and J usage is TRBJ1-4; D call uncertain. CDR3 length equals 15 residues. Germline-derived CDR1 and CDR2 are LNHDA and SQIVND (reference sequence). V shed 8 bases and J shed 0 bases, with 13 bases lying between them.